This entry lists 14 T cell receptor beta chains sequenced from one sample in a study of blood T cell repertoires in COVID-19. The assay was immunoSEQ multiplex PCR, and TCRdb's table has in-frame clones only and misses some. The sample lists approximately 110,000 clones; 84% were seen once. The specimen was peripheral blood. The receptors stem from a woman aged 50 to 60 with acute or convalescent COVID-19.

This chain links TRBV2 with TRBJ1-2, with a tentative D call TRBD1 (6 bases). Trimming removed 6 bases from V and 6 bases from J, with 11 bases in between. Germline-derived CDR1 and CDR2 are SNHLY and FYNNEI. The CDR3 length is 12 residues. CDR3: CASSMTGDGYTF. CDR3 nucleotide sequence: TGTGCCAGCAGCATGACAGGTGATGGCTACACCTTC.

The genes are TRBV9 and TRBJ1-3; 7 bases are shared with TRBD1. V was pared by 4 bases and J by 0 bases, with 7 bases of the junction left unmatched. Germline values: CDR1 SGDLS, CDR2 YYNGEE. There are 16 residues in the CDR3. CDR3 residues: CASSSRPGGSGNTIYF. CDR3 DNA: TGTGCCAGCAGCTCTCGCCCAGGGGGCTCTGGAAACACCATATATTTT.

The chain joins TRBV7-6 to TRBJ1-2; 10 bases map to TRBD1. The junction had 7 bases not matched to a gene; V was cut back by 5 bases and J by 10 bases. The germline V gene has CDR1 SGHVS and CDR2 FNYEAQ. This CDR3 contains 13 residues. The CDR3 loop reads CASSPGTGAVYTF. CDR3 sequence (DNA): TGTGCCAGCAGCCCCGGGACAGGGGCCGTCTACACCTTC. Variable domain in full (rest from reference TRBV7-6 and TRBJ1-2): GAGVSQSPRYKVTKRGQDVALRCDPISGHVSLYWYRQALGQGPEFLTYFNYEAQQDKSGLPNDRFSAERPEGSISTLTIQRTEQRDSAMYRCASSPGTGAVYTFGSGTRLTVV.

This clone occurred once. This chain connects TRBV27 to TRBJ2-7, with D perhaps TRBD2 (5 bases). Trimming took off 8 bases at V and 3 bases at J, with 14 bases between the two ends. The CDR3 spans 13 residues. Germline V CDR1 and CDR2: MNHEY, SMNVEV (reference sequence). The CDR3 spells CASGSAGDYEQYF. Written as DNA, the CDR3 is TGTGCCAGCGGCTCCGCCGGGGACTACGAGCAGTACTTC.

The chain carries TRBV7-8 and TRBJ1-1; D perhaps matches TRBD1 (6 bases). Germline V gene lookup returns CDR1 SGHVS and CDR2 FQNEAQ. The CDR3 runs to 15 residues. The CDR3 spells CATQDRSIMNTEAFF. The CDR3, as DNA: TGTGCTACACAAGACAGGTCGATCATGAACACTGAAGCTTTCTTT.

This sequence joins TRBV5-6 and TRBJ1-2; weak D call: TRBD1 (6 bases). V shed 5 bases and J shed 4 bases, with 27 bases lying between them. This CDR3 has 18 residues. The germline V gene encodes CDR1 SGHDT and CDR2 YYEEEE. The CDR3: CASSHTPKTGPRRYGYTF. In nucleotides, the CDR3 is TGTGCCAGCAGTCATACCCCGAAAACAGGGCCTCGACGCTATGGCTACACCTTC.

The gene calls are TRBV19 and TRBJ1-3; 7 bases align to TRBD1. The V and J ends lost 4 bases and 2 bases, in that order; junction bases with no gene match: 5. The CDR3 length is 15 residues. Germline V CDR1 and CDR2: LNHDA, SQIVND (reference sequence). CDR3 in amino acids: CASSTTGTAGNTIYF. As DNA, the CDR3 is TGTGCCAGTAGTACTACCGGGACAGCTGGAAACACCATATATTTT.

The chain employs TRBV21-1 and TRBJ1-2; TRBD1 was called by the table and not checked on the DNA. TRBV21-1 is deemed a pseudogene. CDR3 size: 16 residues. The DNA for the CDR3 is TGTGCCAGCAGCAGAGGACAGGCAAAATCTAACTATGGCTACACCTTC. Its translation is CASSRGQAKSNYGYTF.

This chain connects TRBV6-2 or TRBV6-3 to TRBJ2-1; D not resolved. V was shortened by 2 bases and J by 7 bases, with 9 bases between the two germline ends. The length of the CDR3 is 13 residues. In germline, CDR1 is MNHEY, CDR2 SVGEGT. In nucleotides, the CDR3 is TGTGCCAGCAGTTACGACCTAGGTAATGAGCAGTTCTTC. This gives the protein CASSYDLGNEQFF.

The rearrangement links TRBV5-6 to TRBJ1-2; D may be TRBD1 (6 bases). The CDR3 is made up of 13 amino acids. The V gene's germline CDR1 is SGHDT and CDR2 YYEEEE. V was cut by 1 base and J by 8 bases, with 12 bases left in between. The DNA of the CDR3 is TGTGCCAGCAGCTTGACGGGGGGCGGCGGCTACACCTTC. Its protein is CASSLTGGGGYTF.

The chain links TRBV7-6 to TRBJ1-4, with D possibly being TRBD1 (6 bases). Trimming removed 1 base at V and 4 bases at J, with 22 bases between. The germline gives CDR1 SGHVS, CDR2 FNYEAQ. CDR3 length: 19 residues. The CDR3 bases are TGTGCCAGCAGCTTAGTACCATGGCCAGGGGCAAACCTTAATGAAAAACTGTTTTTT. Translated: CASSLVPWPGANLNEKLFF.

V and J are TRBV5-1 and TRBJ1-2, with D unresolved. Trimming cost V 2 bases and J 4 bases, with 6 bases left between them. The CDR3 length is 12 residues. Germline loops: CDR1 SGHRS, CDR2 YFSETQ. CDR3 residues: CASSFYFYGYTF. The CDR3, as DNA: TGCGCCAGCAGCTTTTACTTCTATGGCTACACCTTC.

This chain uses TRBV4-1 with TRBJ1-6; the D is unclear. Trimming took off 0 bases at V and 10 bases at J, with 13 bases between the two ends. The CDR3 length is 15 residues. Germline assignment: CDR1 MGHRA and CDR2 YSYEKL. This CDR3 is CASSQDTPERSPLHF. For the CDR3, the DNA is TGCGCCAGCAGCCAAGATACCCCCGAGAGGTCACCCCTCCACTTT.

This chain joins TRBV29-1 and TRBJ1-2; 7 bases are a match to TRBD1. The V and J ends lost 7 bases and 2 bases, in that order; junction bases with no gene match: 4. Germline lookup yields CDR1 SQVTM and CDR2 ANQGSEA. The CDR3 loop spans 12 amino acids. In DNA form, the CDR3 reads TGCAGCGCCAACAGGGGAAACTATGGCTACACCTTC. The encoded protein is CSANRGNYGYTF.